This is a list of T cell receptor beta chains from one sample in a study of cytomegalovirus exposure and HLA in healthy donors. Data came from immunoSEQ multiplex PCR; TCRdb stores just in-frame clones and leaves some out. The sample contains 120,000 or so clones, approximately 85% of which appear only once. The sample was PBMCs. These receptors originate from a man between 18 and 35 years old in good health and CMV-seronegative. Both conserved end residues are part of each CDR3. The D gene is left open where the match is weak. Clone size, where shown, is once, few, many, or a class for clones that have expanded.

clone_size,v_call,d_call,j_call,cdr3_nt,cdr3_aa
-,TRBV2,-,TRBJ2-4,TGTGCCAGCAGTGAAGGCAGACTCAAAAACATTCAGTACTTC,CASSEGRLKNIQYF
-,TRBV6-6,-,TRBJ1-1,TGTGCCAGCAGCACTCCAACCGGTGAAGCTTTCTTT,CASSTPTGEAFF
-,TRBV5-1,-,TRBJ2-3,TGCGCCAGCAGCTTGGGGCCCGCAGGGCTCACAGATACGCAGTATTTT,CASSLGPAGLTDTQYF
-,TRBV28,-,TRBJ2-1,TGTGCCAGCAGTTTACTAGCCAATGAGCAGTTCTTC,CASSLLANEQFF
-,TRBV6-5,-,TRBJ1-1,TGTGCCAGCAGTTACGGGGGAGGCGTCAACGCTGCTTTCTTT,CASSYGGGVNAAFF
-,TRBV6-5,TRBD1,TRBJ2-7,TGTGCCAGCAAGGACAGGATCTCCTACGAGCAGTACTTC,CASKDRISYEQYF
-,TRBV19,-,TRBJ1-4,TGTGCCAGTAGTACCGGGGAAGAAAAACTGTTTTTT,CASSTGEEKLFF
-,TRBV4-2,TRBD1,TRBJ2-7,TGTGCCAGCAGCCAAGATATGGACAGGGTTTACGAGCAGTACTTC,CASSQDMDRVYEQYF
-,TRBV13,TRBD1,TRBJ2-1,TGTGCCAGCAGCGGAGGACAGGCAACCTACAATGAGCAGTTCTTC,CASSGGQATYNEQFF
-,TRBV14,-,TRBJ1-1,TGTGCCAGCAGCCAGGGGCGGGGGATGAACACTGAAGCTTTCTTT,CASSQGRGMNTEAFF
once,TRBV27,-,TRBJ1-3,TGTGCCAGCAGTTTAACGGGCTCTGGAAACACCATATATTTT,CASSLTGSGNTIYF
-,TRBV19,-,TRBJ2-2,TGTGCCAGTAACCCTAGGACAGCGAACACCGGGGAGCTGTTTTTT,CASNPRTANTGELFF
-,TRBV5-1,TRBD1,TRBJ1-1,TGCGCCAGCAGCTCCCGACAGGGGGCAGGCGCTTTCTTT,CASSSRQGAGAFF
-,TRBV19,-,TRBJ1-1,TGTGCCAGTACCGTGACGGACGGACTTGAAGCTTTCTTT,CASTVTDGLEAFF
-,TRBV10-3,TRBD2,TRBJ2-1,TGTGCCATCAGAGGTGGACTAGGCCCTAATGCTCATGAGCAGTTCTTC,CAIRGGLGPNAHEQFF
-,TRBV27,-,TRBJ2-5,TGTGCCAGCAGTTTAAGTATTCGCGCGGGTCAAGAGACCCAGTACTTC,CASSLSIRAGQETQYF
-,TRBV25-1,-,TRBJ2-2,TGTGCCAGCAGTCGGGGCGGGGAGCTGTTTTTT,CASSRGGELFF
-,TRBV5-1,TRBD1,TRBJ1-4,TGCGCCAGCAGCCCACAGGGGACCGCAACTAATGAAAAACTGTTTTTT,CASSPQGTATNEKLFF
-,TRBV5-1,TRBD2,TRBJ2-2,TGCACCAGCCGACTAGCGGGCACCGGGGAGCTGTTTTTT,CTSRLAGTGELFF
-,TRBV7-9,TRBD1,TRBJ1-3,TGTGCCAGCAGCGCAATTTCGACAGGGGGTAGAAACACCATATATTTT,CASSAISTGGRNTIYF
-,TRBV7-2,TRBD2,TRBJ2-7,TGTGCCAGCAGCCCCCCCTCTAGCGGCGAGCAGTACTTC,CASSPPSSGEQYF
-,TRBV27,TRBD1,TRBJ2-1,TGTGCCAGCAGTTGGACAGGGGGCTACAATGAGCAGTTCTTC,CASSWTGGYNEQFF
-,TRBV6-5,TRBD2,TRBJ2-3,TGTGCCACAAAGCGGGGGTCGAGAGATACGCAGTATTTT,CATKRGSRDTQYF
once,TRBV6-4,TRBD1,TRBJ2-3,TGTGCCAGCAGTGATCATGAGGGGGCGGCAGATACGCAGTATTTT,CASSDHEGAADTQYF
-,TRBV2,TRBD2,TRBJ2-5,TGTGCCAGCAGTGGTGGCGGGGGGAACCAAGAGACCCAGTACTTC,CASSGGGGNQETQYF